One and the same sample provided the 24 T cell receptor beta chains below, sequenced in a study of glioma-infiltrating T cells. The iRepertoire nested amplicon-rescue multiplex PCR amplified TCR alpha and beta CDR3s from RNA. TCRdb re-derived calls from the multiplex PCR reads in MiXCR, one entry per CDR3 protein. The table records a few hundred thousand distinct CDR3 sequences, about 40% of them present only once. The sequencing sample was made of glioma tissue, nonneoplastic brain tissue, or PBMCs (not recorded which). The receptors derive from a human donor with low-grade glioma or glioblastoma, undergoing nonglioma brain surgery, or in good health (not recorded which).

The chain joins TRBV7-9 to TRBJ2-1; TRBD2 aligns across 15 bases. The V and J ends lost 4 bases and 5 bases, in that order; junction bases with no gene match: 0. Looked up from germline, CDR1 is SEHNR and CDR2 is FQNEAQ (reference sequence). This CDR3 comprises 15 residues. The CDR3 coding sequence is TGTGCCAGCAGCTGGACTAGCGGGAGGGACAATGAGCAGTTCTTC. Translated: CASSWTSGRDNEQFF.

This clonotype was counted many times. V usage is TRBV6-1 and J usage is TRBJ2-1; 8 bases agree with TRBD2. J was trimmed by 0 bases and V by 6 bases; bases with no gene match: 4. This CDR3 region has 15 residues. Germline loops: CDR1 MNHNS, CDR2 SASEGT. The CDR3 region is CASSTLAGSYNEQFF. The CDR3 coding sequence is TGTGCCAGCAGCACTCTAGCGGGCTCCTACAATGAGCAGTTCTTC.

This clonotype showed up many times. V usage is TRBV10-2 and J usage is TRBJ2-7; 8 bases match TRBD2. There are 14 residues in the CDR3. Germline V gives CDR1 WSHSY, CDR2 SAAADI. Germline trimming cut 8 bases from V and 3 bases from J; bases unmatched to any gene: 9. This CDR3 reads CASSATSGIYEQYF. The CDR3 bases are TGCGCCAGCTCCGCTACTAGCGGAATCTACGAGCAGTACTTC.

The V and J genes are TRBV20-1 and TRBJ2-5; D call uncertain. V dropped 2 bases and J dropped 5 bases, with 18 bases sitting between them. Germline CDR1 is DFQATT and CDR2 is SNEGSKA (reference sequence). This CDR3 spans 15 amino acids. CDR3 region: CSARKSNRAIETQYF. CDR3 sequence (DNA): TGCAGTGCTAGAAAAAGCAATCGAGCTATCGAGACCCAGTACTTC.

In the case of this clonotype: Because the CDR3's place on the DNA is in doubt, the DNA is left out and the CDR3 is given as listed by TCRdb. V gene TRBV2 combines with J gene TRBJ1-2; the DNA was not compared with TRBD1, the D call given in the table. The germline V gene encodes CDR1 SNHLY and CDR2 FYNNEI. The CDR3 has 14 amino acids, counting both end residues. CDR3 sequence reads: CASSVGRGTMALTF.

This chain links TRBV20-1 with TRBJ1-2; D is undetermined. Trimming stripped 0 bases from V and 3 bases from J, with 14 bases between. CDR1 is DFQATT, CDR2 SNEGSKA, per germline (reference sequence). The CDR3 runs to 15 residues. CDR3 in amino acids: CSARDRIRADYGYTF. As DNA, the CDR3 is TGCAGTGCTAGAGACCGGATTCGGGCTGACTATGGCTACACCTTC.

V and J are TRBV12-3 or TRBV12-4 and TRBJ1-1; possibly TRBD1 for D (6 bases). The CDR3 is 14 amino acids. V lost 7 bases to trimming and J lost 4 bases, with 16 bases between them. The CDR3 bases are TGTGCCAGCACCGTTACAGGGTTGAGCACTGAAGCTTTCTTT. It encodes CASTVTGLSTEAFF.

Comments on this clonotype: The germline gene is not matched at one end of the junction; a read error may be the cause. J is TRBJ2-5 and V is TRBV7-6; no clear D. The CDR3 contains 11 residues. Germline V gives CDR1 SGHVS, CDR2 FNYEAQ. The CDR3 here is CVSSPQETQYF. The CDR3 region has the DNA TGTGTCAGCAGCCCCCAAGAGACCCAGTACTTC. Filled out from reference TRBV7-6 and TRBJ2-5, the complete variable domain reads GAGVSQSPRYKVTKRGQDVALRCDPISGHVSLYWYRQALGQGPEFLTYFNYEAQQDKSGLPNDRFSAERPEGSISTLTIQRTEQRDSAMYRCVSSPQETQYFGPGTRLLVL.

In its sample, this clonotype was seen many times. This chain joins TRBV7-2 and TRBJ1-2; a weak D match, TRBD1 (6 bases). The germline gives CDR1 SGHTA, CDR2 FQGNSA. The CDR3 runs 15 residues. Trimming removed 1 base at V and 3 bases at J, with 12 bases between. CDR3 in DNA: TGTGCCAGCAGCTTAGGGCAGGGGCGGGACTATGGCTACACCTTC. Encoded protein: CASSLGQGRDYGYTF.

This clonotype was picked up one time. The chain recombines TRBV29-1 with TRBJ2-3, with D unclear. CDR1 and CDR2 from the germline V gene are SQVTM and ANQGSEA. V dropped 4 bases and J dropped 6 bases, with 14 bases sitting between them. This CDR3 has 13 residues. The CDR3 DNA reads TGCAGCGTTGGTAACGCTGAGGACGATACGCAGTATTTT. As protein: CSVGNAEDDTQYF.

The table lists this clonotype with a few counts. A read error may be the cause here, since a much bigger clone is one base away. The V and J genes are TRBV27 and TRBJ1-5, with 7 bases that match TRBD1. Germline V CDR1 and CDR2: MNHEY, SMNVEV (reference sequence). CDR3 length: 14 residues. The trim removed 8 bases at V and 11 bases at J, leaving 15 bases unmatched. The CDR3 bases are TGTGCCAGCTCCCCAGGGACAGTCGTCTATTCCCAGCATTTT. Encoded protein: CASSPGTVVYSQHF.

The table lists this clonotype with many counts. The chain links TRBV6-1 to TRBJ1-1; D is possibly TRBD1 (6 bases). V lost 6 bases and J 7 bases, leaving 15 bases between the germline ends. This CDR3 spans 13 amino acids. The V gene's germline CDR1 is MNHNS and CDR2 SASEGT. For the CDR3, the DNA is TGTGCCAGCAGGCCTGGGGGGGCAGGTGAAGCTTTCTTT. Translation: CASRPGGAGEAFF.

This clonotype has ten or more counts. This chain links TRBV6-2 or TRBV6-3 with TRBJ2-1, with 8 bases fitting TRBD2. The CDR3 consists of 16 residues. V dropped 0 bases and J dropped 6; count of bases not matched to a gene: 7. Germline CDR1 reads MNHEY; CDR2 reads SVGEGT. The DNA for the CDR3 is TGTGCCAGCAGTTACTCCCGGTTCGCGGGAGGCAATGAGCAGTTCTTC. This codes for CASSYSRFAGGNEQFF.

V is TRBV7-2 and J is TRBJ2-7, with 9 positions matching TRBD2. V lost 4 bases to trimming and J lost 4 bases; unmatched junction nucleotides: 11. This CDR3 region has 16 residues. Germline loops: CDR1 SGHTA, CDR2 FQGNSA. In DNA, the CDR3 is TGTGCCAGCAGCTCCCGGGTAGCGGGAGAAGTGTACGAGCAGTACTTC. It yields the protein CASSSRVAGEVYEQYF. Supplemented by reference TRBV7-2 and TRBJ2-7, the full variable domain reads GAGVSQSPSNKVTEKGKDVELRCDPISGHTALYWYRQSLGQGLEFLIYFQGNSAPDKSGLPSDRFSAERTGGSVSTLTIQRTQQEDSAVYLCASSSRVAGEVYEQYFGPGTRLTVT.

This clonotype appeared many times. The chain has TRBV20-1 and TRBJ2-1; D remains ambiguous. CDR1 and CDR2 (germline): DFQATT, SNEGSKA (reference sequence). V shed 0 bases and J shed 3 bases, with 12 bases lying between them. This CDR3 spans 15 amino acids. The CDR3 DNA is TGCAGTGCTAGAGATGAGGAGAATAACTACAATGAGCAGTTCTTC. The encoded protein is CSARDEENNYNEQFF.

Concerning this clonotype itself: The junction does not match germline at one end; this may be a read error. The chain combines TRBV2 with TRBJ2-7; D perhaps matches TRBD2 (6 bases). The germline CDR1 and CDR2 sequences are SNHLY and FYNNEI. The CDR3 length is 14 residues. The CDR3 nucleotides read TGTGCCAGACGGTGGGGACGGGAGAGGTACGAGCAGAACTTC. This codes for CARRWGRERYEQNF. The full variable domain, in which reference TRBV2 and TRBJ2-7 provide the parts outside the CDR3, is EPEVTQTPSHQVTQMGQEVILRCVPISNHLYFYWYRQILGQKVEFLVSFYNNEISEKSEIFDDQFSVERPDGSNFTLKIRSTKLEDSAMYFCARRWGRERYEQNFGPGTRLTVT.

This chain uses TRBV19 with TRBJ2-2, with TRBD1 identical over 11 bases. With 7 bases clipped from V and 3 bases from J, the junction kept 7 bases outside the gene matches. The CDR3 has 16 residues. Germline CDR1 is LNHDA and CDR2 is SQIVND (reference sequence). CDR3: CASTSRDRGYTGELFF. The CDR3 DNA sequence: TGTGCCAGTACGTCGAGGGACAGGGGGTACACCGGGGAGCTGTTTTTT.

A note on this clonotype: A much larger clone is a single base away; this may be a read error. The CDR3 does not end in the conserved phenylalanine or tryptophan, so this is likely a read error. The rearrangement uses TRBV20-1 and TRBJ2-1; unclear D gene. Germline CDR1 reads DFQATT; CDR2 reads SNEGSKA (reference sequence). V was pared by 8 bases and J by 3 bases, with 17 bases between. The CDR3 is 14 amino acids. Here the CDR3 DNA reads TGCAGTTCCCGTCCCCCTAGGAACTACAATGAGCAGTTCTCC. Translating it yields CSSRPPRNYNEQFS.

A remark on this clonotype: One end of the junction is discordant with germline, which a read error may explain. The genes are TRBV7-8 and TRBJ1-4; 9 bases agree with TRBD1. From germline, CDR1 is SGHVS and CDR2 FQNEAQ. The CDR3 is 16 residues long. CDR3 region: CARSFYRGHTNEKLFF. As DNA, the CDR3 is TGTGCCAGAAGCTTCTACAGGGGGCACACTAATGAAAAACTGTTTTTT. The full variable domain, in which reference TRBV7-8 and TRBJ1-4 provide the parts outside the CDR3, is GAGVSQSPRYKVAKRGQDVALRCDPISGHVSLFWYQQALGQGPEFLTYFQNEAQLDKSGLPSDRFFAERPEGSVSTLKIQRTQQEDSAVYLCARSFYRGHTNEKLFFGSGTQLSVL.

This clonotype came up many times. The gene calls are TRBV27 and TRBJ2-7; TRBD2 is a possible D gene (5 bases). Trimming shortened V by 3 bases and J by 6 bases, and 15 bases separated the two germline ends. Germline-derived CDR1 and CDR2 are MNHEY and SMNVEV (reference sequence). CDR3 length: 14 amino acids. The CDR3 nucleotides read TGTGCCAGCAGTTTCCTGCCCCCGGGATCCGAGCAGTACTTC. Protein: CASSFLPPGSEQYF.

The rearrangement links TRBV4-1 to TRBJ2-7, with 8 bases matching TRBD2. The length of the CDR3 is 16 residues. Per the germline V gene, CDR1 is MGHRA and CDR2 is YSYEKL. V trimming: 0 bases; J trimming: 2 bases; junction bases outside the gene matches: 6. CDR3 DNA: TGCGCCAGCAGCCAAGATCGCACTAGCGGACCCTACGAGCAGTACTTC. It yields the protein CASSQDRTSGPYEQYF.

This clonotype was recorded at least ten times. DNA of the CDR3: TGCAGTGCTAGAGACCTAGCGGGGTCCAATGAGCAGTTCTTC. Translating it yields CSARDLAGSNEQFF. This chain connects TRBV20-1 to TRBJ2-1, with 9 bases fitting TRBD2. The V gene end was trimmed by 0 bases and the J gene end by 6 bases; junction bases not matched to a gene: 3. CDR1 and CDR2 from the germline V gene are DFQATT and SNEGSKA (reference sequence). This CDR3 comprises 14 residues.

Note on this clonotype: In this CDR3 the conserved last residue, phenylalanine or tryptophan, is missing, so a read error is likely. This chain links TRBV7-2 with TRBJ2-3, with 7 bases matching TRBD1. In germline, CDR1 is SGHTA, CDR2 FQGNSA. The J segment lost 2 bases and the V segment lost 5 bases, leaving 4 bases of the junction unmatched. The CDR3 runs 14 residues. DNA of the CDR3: TGTGCCAGCAGCCGGGACAGCGTCACAGATACGCAGTATCTT. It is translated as CASSRDSVTDTQYL.

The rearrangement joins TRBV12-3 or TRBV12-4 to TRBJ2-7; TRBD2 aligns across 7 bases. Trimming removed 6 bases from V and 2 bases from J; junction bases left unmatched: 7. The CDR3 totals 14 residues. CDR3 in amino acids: CASSQAGRTYEQYF. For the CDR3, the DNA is TGTGCCAGCAGCCAAGCGGGACGAACCTACGAGCAGTACTTC.